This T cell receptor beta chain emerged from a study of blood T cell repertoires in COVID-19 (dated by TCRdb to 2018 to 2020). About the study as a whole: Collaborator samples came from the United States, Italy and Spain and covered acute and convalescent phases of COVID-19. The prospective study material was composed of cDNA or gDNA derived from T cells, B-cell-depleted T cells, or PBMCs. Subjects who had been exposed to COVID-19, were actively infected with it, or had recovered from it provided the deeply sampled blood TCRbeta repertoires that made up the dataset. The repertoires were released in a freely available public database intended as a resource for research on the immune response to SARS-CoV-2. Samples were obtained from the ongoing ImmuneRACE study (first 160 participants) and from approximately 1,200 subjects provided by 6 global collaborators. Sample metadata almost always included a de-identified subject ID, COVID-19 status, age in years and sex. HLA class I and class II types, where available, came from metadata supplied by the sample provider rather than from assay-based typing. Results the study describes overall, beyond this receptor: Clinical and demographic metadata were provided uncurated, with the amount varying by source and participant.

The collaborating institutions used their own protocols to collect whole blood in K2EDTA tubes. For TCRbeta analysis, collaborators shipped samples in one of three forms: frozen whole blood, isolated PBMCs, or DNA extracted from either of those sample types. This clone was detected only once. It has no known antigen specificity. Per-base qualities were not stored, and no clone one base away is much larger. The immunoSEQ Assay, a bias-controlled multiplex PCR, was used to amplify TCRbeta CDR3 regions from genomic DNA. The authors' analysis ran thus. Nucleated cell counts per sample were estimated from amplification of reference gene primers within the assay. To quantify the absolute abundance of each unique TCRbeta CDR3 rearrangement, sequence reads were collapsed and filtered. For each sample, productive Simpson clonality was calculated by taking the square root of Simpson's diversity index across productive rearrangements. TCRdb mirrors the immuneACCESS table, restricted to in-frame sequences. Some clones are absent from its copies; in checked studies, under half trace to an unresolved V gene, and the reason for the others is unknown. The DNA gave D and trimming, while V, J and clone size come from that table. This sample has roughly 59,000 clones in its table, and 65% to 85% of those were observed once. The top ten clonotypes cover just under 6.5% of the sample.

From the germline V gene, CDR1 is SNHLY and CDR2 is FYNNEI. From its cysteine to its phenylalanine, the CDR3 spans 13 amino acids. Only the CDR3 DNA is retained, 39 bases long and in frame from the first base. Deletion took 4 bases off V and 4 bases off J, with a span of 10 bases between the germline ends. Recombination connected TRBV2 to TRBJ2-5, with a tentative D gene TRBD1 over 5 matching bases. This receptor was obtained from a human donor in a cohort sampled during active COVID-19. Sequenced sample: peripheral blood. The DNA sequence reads TGTGCCAGCAGTGCAGGGATCCGAGAGACCCAGTACTTC. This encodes CASSAGIRETQYF. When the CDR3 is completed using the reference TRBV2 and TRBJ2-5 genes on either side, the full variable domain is EPEVTQTPSHQVTQMGQEVILRCVPISNHLYFYWYRQILGQKVEFLVSFYNNEISEKSEIFDDQFSVERPDGSNFTLKIRSTKLEDSAMYFCASSAGIRETQYFGPGTRLLVL.